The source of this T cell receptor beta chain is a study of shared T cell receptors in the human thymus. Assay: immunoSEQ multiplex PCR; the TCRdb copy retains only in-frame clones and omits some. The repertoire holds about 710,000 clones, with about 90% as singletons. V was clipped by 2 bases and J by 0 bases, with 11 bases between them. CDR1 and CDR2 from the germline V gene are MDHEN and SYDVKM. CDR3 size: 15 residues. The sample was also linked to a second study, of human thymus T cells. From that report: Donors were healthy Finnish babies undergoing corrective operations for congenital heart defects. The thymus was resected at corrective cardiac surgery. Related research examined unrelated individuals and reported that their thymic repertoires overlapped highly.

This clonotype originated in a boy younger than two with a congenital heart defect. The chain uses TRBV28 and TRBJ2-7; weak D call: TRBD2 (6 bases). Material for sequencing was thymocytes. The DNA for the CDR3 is TGTGCCAGCAGTTTAGAAGCGGGTCTCTCCTACGAGCAGTACTTC. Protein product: CASSLEAGLSYEQYF.